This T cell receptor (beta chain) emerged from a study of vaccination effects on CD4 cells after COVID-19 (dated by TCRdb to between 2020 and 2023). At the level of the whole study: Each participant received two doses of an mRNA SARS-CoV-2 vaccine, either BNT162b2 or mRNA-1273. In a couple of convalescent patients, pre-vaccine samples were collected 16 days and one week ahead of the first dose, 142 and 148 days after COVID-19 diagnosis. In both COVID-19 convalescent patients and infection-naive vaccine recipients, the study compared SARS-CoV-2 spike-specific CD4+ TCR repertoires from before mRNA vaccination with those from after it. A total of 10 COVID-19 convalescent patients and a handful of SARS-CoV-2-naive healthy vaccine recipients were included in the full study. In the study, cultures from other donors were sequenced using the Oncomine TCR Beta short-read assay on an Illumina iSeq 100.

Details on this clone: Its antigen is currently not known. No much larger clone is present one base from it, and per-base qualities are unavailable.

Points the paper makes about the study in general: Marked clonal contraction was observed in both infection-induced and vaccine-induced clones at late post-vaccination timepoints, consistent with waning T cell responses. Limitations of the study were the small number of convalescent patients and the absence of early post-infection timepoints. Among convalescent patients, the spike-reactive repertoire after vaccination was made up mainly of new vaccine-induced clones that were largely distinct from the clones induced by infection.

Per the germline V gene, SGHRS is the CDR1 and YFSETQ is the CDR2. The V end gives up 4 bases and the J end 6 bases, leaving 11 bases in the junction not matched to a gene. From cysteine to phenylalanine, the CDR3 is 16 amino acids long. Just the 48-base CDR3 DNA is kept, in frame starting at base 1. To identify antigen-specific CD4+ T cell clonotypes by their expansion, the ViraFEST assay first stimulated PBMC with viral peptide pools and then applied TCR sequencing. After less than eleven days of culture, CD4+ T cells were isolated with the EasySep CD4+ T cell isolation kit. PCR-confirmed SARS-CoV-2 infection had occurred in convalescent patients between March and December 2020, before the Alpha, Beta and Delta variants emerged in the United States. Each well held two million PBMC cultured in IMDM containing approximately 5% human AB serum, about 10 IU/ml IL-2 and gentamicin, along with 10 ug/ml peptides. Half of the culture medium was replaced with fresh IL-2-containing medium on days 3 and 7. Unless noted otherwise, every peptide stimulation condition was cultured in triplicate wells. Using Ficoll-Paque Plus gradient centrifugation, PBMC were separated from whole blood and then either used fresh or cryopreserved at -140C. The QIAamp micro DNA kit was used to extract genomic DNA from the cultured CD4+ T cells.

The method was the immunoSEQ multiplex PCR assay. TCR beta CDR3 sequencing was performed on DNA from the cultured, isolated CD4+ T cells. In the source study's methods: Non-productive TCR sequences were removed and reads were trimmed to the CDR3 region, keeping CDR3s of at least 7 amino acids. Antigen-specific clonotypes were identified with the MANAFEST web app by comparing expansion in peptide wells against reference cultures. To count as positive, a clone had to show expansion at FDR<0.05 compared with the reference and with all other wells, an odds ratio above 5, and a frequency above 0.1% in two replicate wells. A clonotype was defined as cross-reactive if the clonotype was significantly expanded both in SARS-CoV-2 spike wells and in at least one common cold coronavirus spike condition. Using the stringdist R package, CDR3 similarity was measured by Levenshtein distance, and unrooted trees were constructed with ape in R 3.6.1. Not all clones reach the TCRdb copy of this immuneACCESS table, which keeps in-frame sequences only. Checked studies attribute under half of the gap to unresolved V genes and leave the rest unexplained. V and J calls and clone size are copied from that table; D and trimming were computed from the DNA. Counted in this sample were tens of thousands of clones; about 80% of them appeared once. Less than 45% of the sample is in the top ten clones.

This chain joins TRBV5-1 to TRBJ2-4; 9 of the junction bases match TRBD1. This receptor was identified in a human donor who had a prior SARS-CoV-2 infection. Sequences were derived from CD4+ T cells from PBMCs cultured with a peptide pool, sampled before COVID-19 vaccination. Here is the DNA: TGCGCCAGCAGCCCCTACCGGGACAGGGTGCTAAACATTCAGTACTTC. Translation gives CASSPYRDRVLNIQYF.